This T cell receptor (beta chain) originates from a study of T cell changes during pregnancy in multiple sclerosis. Produced via immunoSEQ multiplex PCR; TCRdb's table is partial and in-frame only. The sample yields some 48,000 clones, 95% to 97% seen once. The CDR3 length is 14 residues. CDR1 is MNHEY and CDR2 is SVGAGI in the germline V gene. V lost 6 bases and J lost 5, with 16 bases in between. This chain links TRBV6-5 with TRBJ1-1; D is ambiguous. The clonotype comes from a female donor with multiple sclerosis, enrolled in a pregnancy study. Sequenced here: peripheral blood, sampled in the second trimester of pregnancy. CDR3 in amino acids: CASRPDRLRTEAFF. The DNA of the CDR3 is TGTGCCAGCAGACCCGACCGTCTGAGGACTGAAGCTTTCTTT.